Below, 26 T cell receptor beta chains from the same sample are listed, as sequenced in a study of T cell responses to AZD1222 COVID-19 vaccine. Method: immunoSEQ multiplex PCR; TCRdb's copy keeps in-frame clones and lacks some. Among about 160,000 clones listed, around 93% were seen once. Sequenced here: peripheral blood, sampled on day 0 of AZD1222 vaccination. These receptors were taken from an adult in good health.

The V gene is TRBV27, the J gene TRBJ2-7; TRBD2 aligns across 10 bases. Germline V CDR1 and CDR2: MNHEY, SMNVEV (reference sequence). CDR3 size: 14 residues. V was clipped by 2 bases and J by 5 bases; unmatched bases: 3. The CDR3 DNA is TGTGCCAGCAGTTTACTAGCGGGAGTGAACGAGCAGTACTTC. Its protein product is CASSLLAGVNEQYF.

This chain links TRBV10-3 with TRBJ1-1; maybe TRBD1 (5 bases). The germline V gene encodes CDR1 ENHRY and CDR2 SYGVKD. The V and J ends lost 3 bases and 6 bases respectively, with 26 bases between them. The CDR3 consists of 18 residues. CDR3: CAISEIRTGTVMGAEAFF. The CDR3 bases are TGTGCCATCAGTGAAATTCGAACAGGCACCGTGATGGGGGCTGAAGCTTTCTTT.

The V call is TRBV30, the J call TRBJ1-2, with 7 bases lining up with TRBD1. The CDR3 spans 13 residues. Germline CDR1 and CDR2: GTSNPN and SVGIG (reference sequence). The ends lost 2 bases at V and 8 bases at J; junction bases unmatched: 8. The CDR3 spells CAWSNPRGEGYTF. The CDR3, as DNA: TGTGCCTGGAGTAACCCCAGGGGGGAGGGCTACACCTTC.

The chain employs TRBV24-1 and TRBJ2-1; TRBD2 might be the D (6 bases). V was clipped by 4 bases and J by 10 bases, with 22 bases between them. Per the germline V gene, CDR1 is KGHDR and CDR2 is SFDVKD. The CDR3 contains 16 residues. In DNA form, the CDR3 reads TGTGCCACCAGTGACTCCTCGGCGGGGTCCCCCCGGGAGCAGTTCTTC. Residues: CATSDSSAGSPREQFF.

Only one count was recorded for this clone. The chain uses TRBV6-5 and TRBJ1-2; 9 nucleotides align to TRBD1. The V gene's germline CDR1 is MNHEY and CDR2 SVGAGI. The CDR3 runs to 14 residues. Trimming at V came to 4 bases and at J to 8 bases, leaving 8 bases not matched to a gene. As DNA, the CDR3 is TGTGCCAGCAGTTCCGGGACAGGGATACTCGGCTACACCTTC. Its translation is CASSSGTGILGYTF.

The chain has TRBV6-5 and TRBJ2-7; the match to TRBD2 covers 11 bases. The CDR3 covers 14 residues. Germline lookup yields CDR1 MNHEY and CDR2 SVGAGI. J was trimmed by 3 bases and V by 6 bases; bases with no gene match: 4. Here the CDR3 reads CASRGLADDYEQYF. As DNA, the CDR3 is TGTGCCAGCAGGGGACTAGCGGATGACTACGAGCAGTACTTC.

The rearrangement joins TRBV3-1 (or the pseudogene TRBV3-2) to TRBJ2-3, with a tentative D call TRBD2 (5 bases). Germline V gene data show CDR1 as LGHDT and CDR2 as YNNKEL (reference sequence). V was trimmed by 1 base and J by 2 bases, leaving 13 bases between them. The CDR3 length is 16 residues. CDR3 DNA: TGTGCCAGCAGCCAAGCTCAGGCGGGTTTCACAGATACGCAGTATTTT. This codes for CASSQAQAGFTDTQYF.

CDR3: CASSPPNDRSAGNTIYF. In DNA form, the CDR3 reads TGCGCCAGCAGCCCGCCTAACGACAGGTCGGCTGGAAACACCATATATTTT. The chain recombines TRBV4-1 with TRBJ1-3; TRBD1 might be the D (6 bases). Germline values: CDR1 MGHRA, CDR2 YSYEKL. The V and J ends lost 4 bases and 2 bases respectively, with 18 bases between them. This CDR3 has 17 amino acids.

V gene TRBV4-1 combines with J gene TRBJ2-7, with 12 bases that match TRBD1. This CDR3 region has 15 residues. CDR1 MGHRA and CDR2 YSYEKL come from the germline V gene. After removal of 3 bases from V and 6 bases from J, the junction contained 6 bases not matched to a gene. CDR3 in amino acids: CASSQGQGAWGEQYF. For the CDR3, the DNA is TGCGCCAGCAGCCAGGGACAGGGGGCTTGGGGCGAGCAGTACTTC.

This clone occurred once. This sequence joins TRBV10-2 and TRBJ2-7; D ambiguous. CDR1 and CDR2 (germline): WSHSY, SAAADI. V lost 3 bases and J 0 bases, leaving 12 bases between the germline ends. There are 15 residues in the CDR3. The CDR3 DNA sequence: TGCGCCAGCAGTGATCCCCAAAGGAGCTCCTACGAGCAGTACTTC. This gives the protein CASSDPQRSSYEQYF.

The chain couples TRBV6-5 to TRBJ2-7, with D perhaps assigned TRBD1 or TRBD2 (5 bases each). This CDR3 is built from 13 residues. From germline, CDR1 is MNHEY and CDR2 SVGAGI. Trimming removed 6 bases at V and 11 bases at J, with 20 bases between. In nucleotides, the CDR3 is TGTGCCAGCAGAACCGGGACCCCGTCGAATGAGTACTTC. Encoded protein: CASRTGTPSNEYF.

As regards this clone: This same CDR3 is encoded by further DNA sequences in the sample. The V and J genes are TRBV28 and TRBJ1-2, with D perhaps TRBD1 (6 bases). V was pared by 3 bases and J by 4 bases, with 9 bases between. The germline V gene encodes CDR1 MDHEN and CDR2 SYDVKM. CDR3 length equals 13 residues. CDR3 DNA: TGTGCCAGCAGTTTTGGGGGCTCCTATGGCTACACCTTC. Its translation is CASSFGGSYGYTF.

This chain joins TRBV11-2 and TRBJ1-6; D is undetermined. Trimming removed 5 bases at V and 9 bases at J, with 8 bases between. This CDR3 is 12 amino acids long. Germline CDR1 reads SGHAT; CDR2 reads FQNNGV. The CDR3 DNA follows: TGTGCCAGCAGCCAAAAAACTTCACCCCTCCACTTT. Amino acids: CASSQKTSPLHF.

V gene TRBV28 combines with J gene TRBJ1-6; tentatively, D is TRBD1 (6 bases). V dropped 5 bases and J dropped 3 bases, with 20 bases sitting between them. The CDR3 length is 18 residues. Germline V gene lookup returns CDR1 MDHEN and CDR2 SYDVKM. The CDR3 protein is CASSPAPRGRGYNSPLHF. Written as DNA, the CDR3 is TGTGCCAGCAGTCCCGCTCCGCGGGGGCGAGGCTATAATTCACCCCTCCACTTT. Combining the CDR3 with reference TRBV28 and TRBJ1-6 gives the whole variable domain DVKVTQSSRYLVKRTGEKVFLECVQDMDHENMFWYRQDPGLGLRLIYFSYDVKMKEKGDIPEGYSVSREKKERFSLILESASTNQTSMYLCASSPAPRGRGYNSPLHFGNGTRLTVT.

J is TRBJ2-7 and V is TRBV2, with a weak D call TRBD2 (5 bases). The V end lost 4 bases, the J end lost 4 bases, and 8 bases lay between the germline ends. The CDR3 is 12 amino acids. Germline assignment: CDR1 SNHLY and CDR2 FYNNEI. The CDR3 spells CASSGTGYEQYF. For the CDR3, the DNA is TGTGCCAGCAGTGGGACTGGATACGAGCAGTACTTC.

This chain links TRBV11-2 with TRBJ2-1, with 10 positions matching TRBD2. CDR1 SGHAT and CDR2 FQNNGV come from the germline V gene. Losses at the gene ends were 1 base for V and 2 bases for J; bases not matched to a gene: 2. The CDR3 is made up of 16 amino acids. The CDR3 loop reads CASSLVAGGPYNEQFF. The CDR3 coding sequence is TGTGCCAGCAGCTTAGTAGCGGGAGGCCCCTACAATGAGCAGTTCTTC.

The chain couples TRBV14 to TRBJ2-6, with D possibly TRBD1 on 6 matching bases. The CDR3 extends over 15 amino acids. V was clipped by 6 bases and J by 4 bases, with 13 bases between them. Germline values: CDR1 SGHDN, CDR2 FVKESK. CDR3 protein: CASRNSGAGANVLTF. In DNA, the CDR3 is TGTGCCAGCAGGAACTCAGGGGCCGGGGCCAACGTCCTGACTTTC.

The gene calls are TRBV29-1 and TRBJ2-7; D ambiguous. V was clipped by 5 bases and J by 0 bases, with 17 bases between them. Germline assignment: CDR1 SQVTM and CDR2 ANQGSEA. This CDR3 has 15 residues. This CDR3 reads CSVSPSKSNSYEQYF. The CDR3 DNA reads as TGCAGCGTTAGCCCCTCAAAGTCTAACTCCTACGAGCAGTACTTC.

The chain is built from TRBV24-1 and TRBJ2-1, with a tentative D call TRBD2 (6 bases). The germline V and J ends were trimmed by 0 bases and 6 bases, with 11 bases remaining between them. CDR3 length: 15 amino acids. Per germline, CDR1 KGHDR and CDR2 SFDVKD. The DNA for the CDR3 is TGTGCCACCAGTGATTTGCTCCGGGAGCCCAATGAGCAGTTCTTC. This sequence encodes CATSDLLREPNEQFF.

The sample holds one count of this clone. The CDR3 DNA is TGTGCCAGCAGCATACAGGGGGCTCGGACTGAAGCTTTCTTT. Translation gives CASSIQGARTEAFF. The chain couples TRBV7-2 to TRBJ1-1; TRBD1 aligns across 9 bases. Unmatched junction bases numbered 6, after V lost 5 bases and J lost 5 bases. The germline gives CDR1 SGHTA, CDR2 FQGNSA. The length of the CDR3 is 14 residues.

The V gene is TRBV9, the J gene TRBJ2-3; possible D gene TRBD2, 6 bases. V dropped 3 bases and J dropped 6 bases, with 20 bases sitting between them. The CDR3 is 16 amino acids. Germline V gene lookup returns CDR1 SGDLS and CDR2 YYNGEE. The CDR3 DNA follows: TGTGCCAGCAGCGGGCTCGGATCGGGAGTGCGGGATACGCAGTATTTT. Protein sequence: CASSGLGSGVRDTQYF.

The table lists this clone with a count of one. The chain has TRBV4-1 and TRBJ1-5; D is unresolved. The V and J ends lost 4 bases and 6 bases respectively, with 13 bases between them. CDR1 is MGHRA and CDR2 is YSYEKL in the germline V gene. The CDR3 runs to 14 residues. The CDR3 DNA sequence: TGCGCCAGCAGCCGAGGGCCCCAAGGTCAGCCCCAGCATTTT. It specifies CASSRGPQGQPQHF.

The chain carries TRBV5-5 and TRBJ1-4, with 7 bases matching TRBD1. Germline-derived CDR1 and CDR2 are SGHKS and YYEKEE (reference sequence). There are 14 residues in the CDR3. V was pared by 5 bases and J by 0 bases, with 1 base of the junction left unmatched. Here the CDR3 reads CASRGTATNEKLFF. CDR3 DNA: TGTGCCAGCAGGGGGACAGCAACTAATGAAAAACTGTTTTTT.

This chain links TRBV7-9 with TRBJ1-6; no definite D call. Trimming left V 1 base short and J 7 bases short, with 11 bases between. Germline V lookup: CDR1 SEHNR, CDR2 FQNEAQ (reference sequence). The CDR3 sequence is 15 residues long. CDR3 region: CASSLDSRPNSPLHF. The CDR3 nucleotides are TGTGCCAGCAGCTTAGACAGCCGACCAAATTCACCCCTCCACTTT. Variable domain in full (rest from reference TRBV7-9 and TRBJ1-6): DTGVSQNPRHKITKRGQNVTFRCDPISEHNRLYWYRQTLGQGPEFLTYFQNEAQLEKSRLLSDRFSAERPKGSFSTLEIQRTEQGDSAMYLCASSLDSRPNSPLHFGNGTRLTVT.

The V gene is TRBV11-3, the J gene TRBJ2-5, with D uncertain. This CDR3 is built from 14 residues. Germline V gives CDR1 SGHNT, CDR2 YENEEA. Trimming left V 5 bases short and J 4 bases short, with 14 bases between. The CDR3 DNA sequence: TGTGCCAGCAGCACCCTTCTCTCGTCAGAGACCCAGTACTTC. It translates to CASSTLLSSETQYF.

This clone was seen just once. The chain recombines TRBV19 with TRBJ2-7; D gene unclear. The length of the CDR3 is 13 residues. Germline V gene lookup returns CDR1 LNHDA and CDR2 SQIVND (reference sequence). The germline V and J ends were trimmed by 8 bases and 1 base, with 12 bases remaining between them. In nucleotides, the CDR3 is TGTGCCAGTGGCCCAGCGAGATCCTACGAGCAGTACTTC. The encoded protein is CASGPARSYEQYF.